Listed below are T cell receptor beta chains from one sample, sequenced in a study of spatial heterogeneity in lung cancer. TCRdb processed the 5' RACE reads anew with MiXCR; each CDR3 protein has one entry. The table has about 20,000 distinct CDR3 sequences, 19% seen once. The sample consisted of PBMCs, taken at surgery. The origin of the receptors is a male donor with early-stage non-small cell lung cancer. Each CDR3 is given with its conserved first and last residue. The order of the fields is clone size, V gene, D gene, J gene, CDR3 DNA, CDR3 protein. A D gene is named only where the DNA matches it firmly. Clone size appears in some rows only: once, few, many, or a class for an expanded clone.

clone_size: few; v_call: TRBV7-9; d_call: TRBD1; j_call: TRBJ1-1; cdr3_nt: TGTGCCAGCAGCTTGTCAGGGGGCGTAACTGAAGCTTTCTTT; cdr3_aa: CASSLSGGVTEAFF
clone_size: -; v_call: TRBV7-9; d_call: -; j_call: TRBJ1-4; cdr3_nt: TGTGCCAGCAGCGGAGGTGGCAGGGAACATGAAAAACTGTTTTTT; cdr3_aa: CASSGGGREHEKLFF
clone_size: -; v_call: TRBV7-6; d_call: -; j_call: TRBJ1-6; cdr3_nt: TGTGCCAGCAGCTTAGCGGGGGCAGGGAAGGCACCGGGTAATTCACCCCTCCACTTT; cdr3_aa: CASSLAGAGKAPGNSPLHF
clone_size: -; v_call: TRBV4-2; d_call: TRBD1; j_call: TRBJ1-6; cdr3_nt: TGTGCCAGCAACTTCCCGGGACAGGGGGATTCACCCCTCCACTTT; cdr3_aa: CASNFPGQGDSPLHF
clone_size: many; v_call: TRBV6-5; d_call: -; j_call: TRBJ1-1; cdr3_nt: TGTGCCAGCAGTTACTCGAGAGGGGGTGATACTGAAGCTTTCTTT; cdr3_aa: CASSYSRGGDTEAFF
clone_size: few; v_call: TRBV7-9; d_call: -; j_call: TRBJ2-1; cdr3_nt: TGTGCCAGCAGCTTGTCCTTTTACAATGAGCAGTTCTTC; cdr3_aa: CASSLSFYNEQFF
clone_size: -; v_call: TRBV12-3/TRBV12-4; d_call: -; j_call: TRBJ2-6; cdr3_nt: TGTGCCAGCACCCCGACAGGGAGGGCTGGGGCCAACGTCCTGACTTTC; cdr3_aa: CASTPTGRAGANVLTF
clone_size: -; v_call: TRBV29-1; d_call: -; j_call: TRBJ1-4; cdr3_nt: TGCAGCGTTGAAGACAGGACGGGAAAACTGTTTTTT; cdr3_aa: CSVEDRTGKLFF
clone_size: many; v_call: TRBV10-3; d_call: -; j_call: TRBJ2-1; cdr3_nt: TGTGCCATCAGTGTAAGACAGGAGGGAAACAATGAGCAGTTCTTC; cdr3_aa: CAISVRQEGNNEQFF
clone_size: medium-sized; v_call: TRBV14; d_call: -; j_call: TRBJ2-1; cdr3_nt: TGTGCCAGCAGCCCCCAGGACCGGGGGGAGCAGTTCTTC; cdr3_aa: CASSPQDRGEQFF
clone_size: -; v_call: TRBV30; d_call: -; j_call: TRBJ1-1; cdr3_nt: TGTGCCTGGAGCCGATCGGCGAACACTGAAGCTTTCTTT; cdr3_aa: CAWSRSANTEAFF
clone_size: many; v_call: TRBV29-1; d_call: -; j_call: TRBJ2-2; cdr3_nt: TGCAGCGTTGTGTGGGCGCACACCGGGGAGCTGTTTTTT; cdr3_aa: CSVVWAHTGELFF
clone_size: -; v_call: TRBV7-9; d_call: -; j_call: TRBJ1-6; cdr3_nt: TGTGCCATCCAGGGACTTGGGAGTTCACCCCTCCACTTT; cdr3_aa: CAIQGLGSSPLHF
clone_size: few; v_call: TRBV28; d_call: TRBD1; j_call: TRBJ1-2; cdr3_nt: TGTGCCAGCAGTCCCGGGACAGGGAACTATGGCTACACCTTC; cdr3_aa: CASSPGTGNYGYTF
clone_size: few; v_call: TRBV7-3; d_call: -; j_call: TRBJ2-4; cdr3_nt: TGTGCCAGCAGGTCACAGACAGGCCAGGGCATTCAGTACTTC; cdr3_aa: CASRSQTGQGIQYF
clone_size: -; v_call: TRBV27; d_call: -; j_call: TRBJ2-2; cdr3_nt: TGTGCCAGCAGTTTAGGGGGCCACACCGGGGAGCTGTTTTTT; cdr3_aa: CASSLGGHTGELFF
clone_size: many; v_call: TRBV4-2; d_call: -; j_call: TRBJ1-1; cdr3_nt: TGTGCCAGCAGCCAAGAGACAAGTTACACTGAAGCTTTCTTT; cdr3_aa: CASSQETSYTEAFF
clone_size: many; v_call: TRBV18; d_call: -; j_call: TRBJ2-5; cdr3_nt: TGTGCCAGCTCACCTCAAGAGACCCAGTACTTC; cdr3_aa: CASSPQETQYF
clone_size: many; v_call: TRBV7-3; d_call: -; j_call: TRBJ2-5; cdr3_nt: TGTGCCAGCAGCTCACAAGGGAGGGGTCAGGGGGAGACCCAGTACTTC; cdr3_aa: CASSSQGRGQGETQYF
clone_size: many; v_call: TRBV27; d_call: -; j_call: TRBJ2-7; cdr3_nt: TGTGCCAGCAGTTCCTCGACAGGCCTCAGGCAGTACTTC; cdr3_aa: CASSSSTGLRQYF
clone_size: medium-sized; v_call: TRBV7-9; d_call: -; j_call: TRBJ2-7; cdr3_nt: TGTGCCAGCACCCGATCCGAACGATTCTACGAGCAGTACTTC; cdr3_aa: CASTRSERFYEQYF
clone_size: many; v_call: TRBV12-3/TRBV12-4; d_call: -; j_call: TRBJ2-7; cdr3_nt: TGTGCCAGCAGTTTACGACCCAGGGTAGATTACGAGCAGTACTTC; cdr3_aa: CASSLRPRVDYEQYF
clone_size: many; v_call: TRBV7-9; d_call: TRBD1; j_call: TRBJ2-7; cdr3_nt: TGTGCCAGCAGGACAGGGGGAAGCTCCTACGAGCAGTACTTC; cdr3_aa: CASRTGGSSYEQYF
clone_size: many; v_call: TRBV7-9; d_call: -; j_call: TRBJ2-5; cdr3_nt: TGTGCCAGCAGCCTCGGTCGGGCGGGGGAGACCCAGTACTTC; cdr3_aa: CASSLGRAGETQYF
clone_size: many; v_call: TRBV19; d_call: TRBD1; j_call: TRBJ1-5; cdr3_nt: TGTGCCAGTAGTCGACAGGGTCGACAGCCCCAGCATTTT; cdr3_aa: CASSRQGRQPQHF